This TCR beta chain was sequenced during a study of CD4 T cells in relation to SARS-CoV-2 and coronaviruses. With regard to this clone: The target antigen is unknown.

Unexposed donor CD4+ T cells date from about 2011-2018, before the COVID-19 pandemic. Isolation of CD4+ T cells took place after roughly nine days in culture. Unexposed-donor CD4+ T cells were probed with SARS-CoV-2 S/N and four cold-coronavirus spikes, cells permitting. Profiling relied on immunoSEQ multiplex PCR, and the TCRdb table lists in-frame clones only, not all of them. The sample has under 20,000 clones, more than 75% seen once. The ends were cut back, 0 bases at V and 2 bases at J, with 9 bases in the middle. The V gene's germline CDR1 is LGHNA and CDR2 YSLEER. The CDR3 has 15 amino acids. This receptor was identified in a human donor in good health. Specimen: CD4+ T cells from PBMCs, cultured in vitro. The rearrangement joins TRBV4-3 to TRBJ2-3, with no clear D. The CDR3 sequence is CASSQDVQPTDTQYF. CDR3 bases: TGCGCCAGCAGCCAAGACGTACAGCCCACAGATACGCAGTATTTT.